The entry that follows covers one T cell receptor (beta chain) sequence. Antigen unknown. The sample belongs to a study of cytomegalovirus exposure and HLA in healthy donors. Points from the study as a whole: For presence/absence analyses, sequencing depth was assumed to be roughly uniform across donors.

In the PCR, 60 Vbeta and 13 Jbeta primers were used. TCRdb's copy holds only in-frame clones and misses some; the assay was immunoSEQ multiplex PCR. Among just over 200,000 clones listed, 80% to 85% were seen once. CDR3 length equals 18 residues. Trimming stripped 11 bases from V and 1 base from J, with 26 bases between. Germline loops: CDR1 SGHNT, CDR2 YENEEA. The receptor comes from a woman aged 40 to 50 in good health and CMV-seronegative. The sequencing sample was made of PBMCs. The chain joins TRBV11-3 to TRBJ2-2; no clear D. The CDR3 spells CAQKTPRNQRMNTGELFF. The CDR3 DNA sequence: TGTGCCCAGAAAACTCCCCGGAATCAGAGGATGAACACCGGGGAGCTGTTTTTT.